The 27 T cell receptor beta chains presented below share a single source sample, sequenced in a study of T cells expressing NK-cell markers (dated by TCRdb to 2018 to 2020). Libraries came from 5' RACE. TCRdb names Illumina HiSeq 2000 as the instrument used. TCRdb reprocessed the reads and assigns one entry to each CDR3 protein sequence, leaving out DNA. The table for this sample shows a few hundred thousand distinct CDR3 sequences. The ten largest clones add up to 4% to 6.5% of the sample. The sequenced sample was blood T cells: a sorted CD56 or NKG2C T cell subset, CD4+ or CD8+ T cells, or bulk PBMC T cells (not recorded which). These TCRs come from a man between 18 and 69 years old in good health.

The chain couples TRBV25-1 to TRBJ1-3; TCRdb's D gene call, TRBD1, goes unchecked for lack of DNA. The CDR3 loop spans 14 amino acids. Germline CDR1 MGHDK, CDR2 SYGVNS. CDR3 amino acids: CASSRGNSGNTIYF.

The chain has TRBV7-9 and TRBJ2-1; as DNA is missing, the TRBD1 call by TCRdb cannot be tested. This CDR3 is 15 amino acids long. Germline values: CDR1 SEHNR, CDR2 FQNEAQ (reference sequence). CDR3: CASSLALNPGDEQFF.

The CDR3 loop is CASSTRIRETQYF. J is TRBJ2-5 and V is TRBV7-2. From germline, CDR1 is SGHTA and CDR2 FQGNSA. The CDR3 loop spans 13 amino acids.

V and J are TRBV20-1 and TRBJ2-5; TCRdb names TRBD2, which stays unverified in the absence of DNA. The CDR3 length is 15 residues. CDR1 and CDR2 from the germline V gene are DFQATT and SNEGSKA (reference sequence). The CDR3 loop reads CSALRTSGGGETQYF.

The chain links TRBV6-1 to TRBJ2-3; TCRdb returns TRBD2, unconfirmable since there is no DNA. Germline assignment: CDR1 MNHNS and CDR2 SASEGT. There are 15 residues in the CDR3. The chain's CDR3 is CASSVWASTTDTQYF.

V usage is TRBV11-2 and J usage is TRBJ2-1. The germline gives CDR1 SGHAT, CDR2 FQNNGV. The CDR3 is made up of 17 amino acids. CDR3 loop: CASSIGPNFDSYNEQFF. Together with reference TRBV11-2 and TRBJ2-1, the CDR3 gives the full variable domain: EAGVAQSPRYKIIEKRQSVAFWCNPISGHATLYWYQQILGQGPKLLIQFQNNGVVDDSQLPKDRFSAERLKGVDSTLKIQPAKLEDSAVYLCASSIGPNFDSYNEQFFGPGTRLTVL.

This chain uses TRBV20-1 with TRBJ2-3; the TCRdb call, TRBD1, lacks DNA for checking. This CDR3 has 15 amino acids. Germline V CDR1 and CDR2: DFQATT, SNEGSKA (reference sequence). This CDR3 is CSAPLQGAVTDTQYF.

This chain links TRBV20-1 with TRBJ2-5; TCRdb indicates TRBD1, and absent DNA this call remains unverified. The CDR3 totals 14 residues. CDR1 DFQATT and CDR2 SNEGSKA come from the germline V gene (reference sequence). The CDR3 here is CSAFIGGRQETQYF.

This rearrangement joins TRBV7-8 to TRBJ2-3; with no DNA, the TCRdb D assignment of TRBD1 cannot be verified. In germline, CDR1 is SGHVS, CDR2 FQNEAQ. There are 16 residues in the CDR3. CDR3 region: CASSSYRGIGTDTQYF.

V is TRBV7-9 and J is TRBJ2-7; TCRdb outputs TRBD2, but without DNA this stays unchecked. Germline V gene sequence: CDR1 SEHNR, CDR2 FQNEAQ (reference sequence). This CDR3 region has 14 residues. CDR3 sequence: CASNPADYSYEQYF.

The chain links TRBV12-3 or TRBV12-4 to TRBJ2-6. This CDR3 contains 14 residues. This CDR3 reads CASSFGVSVNVLTF.

The chain combines TRBV29-1 with TRBJ2-7. The germline gives CDR1 SQVTM, CDR2 ANQGSEA. The CDR3 has 12 residues. The CDR3 spells CSADDPTYEQYF.

The chain's CDR3 is CASSLGENRAGELFF. The chain links TRBV5-1 to TRBJ2-2; checking the TCRdb D call of TRBD1 is not possible without DNA. This CDR3 region has 15 residues. CDR1 and CDR2 from the germline V gene are SGHRS and YFSETQ.

J is TRBJ2-1 and V is TRBV21-1; no DNA is available, so the TRBD2 call from TCRdb remains unchecked. TRBV21-1 is tagged as a pseudogene. This CDR3 contains 16 residues. This CDR3 reads CASSKQAGGPDNEQFF.

The chain uses TRBV6-5 and TRBJ2-1; TCRdb calls TRBD2, which cannot be checked without DNA. The CDR3 extends over 14 amino acids. In germline, CDR1 is MNHEY, CDR2 SVGAGI. The CDR3 region is CASSYGLAMDEQFF.

This sequence joins TRBV7-2 and TRBJ2-3; TCRdb's D gene call, TRBD2, goes unchecked for lack of DNA. CDR3 length equals 16 residues. From germline, CDR1 is SGHTA and CDR2 FQGNSA. CDR3 sequence: CASSFRTSSQTDTQYF.

This chain links TRBV2 with TRBJ2-1; the D gene TCRdb calls, TRBD1, cannot be checked with no DNA. This CDR3 has 12 amino acids. Germline V gene lookup returns CDR1 SNHLY and CDR2 FYNNEI. The CDR3 reads CASRGEGNEQFF.

The chain has TRBV4-1 and TRBJ1-2; the D call from TCRdb, TRBD1, cannot be confirmed without DNA. Germline CDR1 is MGHRA and CDR2 is YSYEKL. The CDR3 has 13 residues. Here the CDR3 reads CASSQLIQGALTF.

V and J are TRBV19 and TRBJ2-7; with no DNA, the TCRdb D assignment of TRBD2 cannot be verified. Germline-derived CDR1 and CDR2 are LNHDA and SQIVND (reference sequence). This CDR3 region has 13 residues. The CDR3 loop reads CASRGTATYEQYF.

The rearrangement uses TRBV14 and TRBJ2-4; TCRdb names TRBD1, which stays unverified in the absence of DNA. The germline V gene encodes CDR1 SGHDN and CDR2 FVKESK. The CDR3 has 15 amino acids. The CDR3 here is CASSRVAGVKNIQYF.

V and J are TRBV20-1 and TRBJ2-7; lacking DNA, the TRBD1 call made by TCRdb goes unchecked. Germline V gene lookup returns CDR1 DFQATT and CDR2 SNEGSKA (reference sequence). The CDR3 totals 13 residues. The CDR3 loop reads CSGETGSSYEQYF.

V and J are TRBV7-2 and TRBJ2-6; TCRdb names TRBD1, which stays unverified in the absence of DNA. Germline-derived CDR1 and CDR2 are SGHTA and FQGNSA. The CDR3 is 15 residues long. Here the CDR3 reads CASSFSRAGANVLTF.

This chain connects TRBV20-1 to TRBJ2-5; the D call of TRBD2 rests on TCRdb alone, since no DNA is present to check it. Looked up from germline, CDR1 is DFQATT and CDR2 is SNEGSKA (reference sequence). This CDR3 comprises 15 residues. The CDR3 protein is CSATDAGGLIETQYF.

The V and J genes are TRBV6-5 and TRBJ1-4; TCRdb's assignment of TRBD1 cannot be checked, as there is no DNA. This CDR3 spans 14 amino acids. From germline, CDR1 is MNHEY and CDR2 SVGAGI. The CDR3 region is CASSRKFLEEKLFF.

The V and J genes are TRBV18 and TRBJ2-7; TCRdb picks TRBD1, but there is no DNA to check that call. The germline V gene has CDR1 KGHSH and CDR2 LQKENI. The CDR3 length is 14 residues. Here the CDR3 reads CASSQDRGDYEQYF.

The rearrangement joins TRBV7-2 to TRBJ2-1; TCRdb returns TRBD1, unconfirmable since there is no DNA. CDR1 is SGHTA, CDR2 FQGNSA, per germline. The CDR3 sequence is 15 residues long. CDR3 residues: CASSLEGQGRNEQFF.

This chain uses TRBV29-1 with TRBJ1-3. The CDR3 extends over 12 amino acids. Germline loops: CDR1 SQVTM, CDR2 ANQGSEA. The CDR3 loop is CSVVVSGNTIYF.